This T cell receptor (beta chain) derives from a study of T cells in Graves' hyperthyroidism and ophthalmopathy. Broader study findings: The blood repertoire included most of the expanded thyroid clonotypes above 0.001. Ophthalmopathy was model-predicted a median about 6.9 months pre-onset.

The CDR3 spans 15 residues. Unmatched junction bases numbered 4, after V lost 4 bases and J lost 2 bases. Germline CDR1 and CDR2: SEHNR and FQNEAQ (reference sequence). Clinical symptoms, serum thyroxine, TRAb, thyroid ultrasound and orbital computed tomography informed diagnoses. Amplified regions were TCR beta CDR3 sequences from RNA transcripts. RT-PCR in the first round (using the HTBI primer set) targeted the TCR CDR3. TCRdb independently ran MiXCR on the multiplex PCR reads; one entry per CDR3 protein. The sample includes around 350,000 distinct CDR3 sequences, approximately 18% seen only once; the top ten take around a third. Turning to this clonotype: Its antigen remains unidentified.

The specimen was blood. The sequence came from a woman in her 30s with Graves' hyperthyroidism that later progressed to Graves' ophthalmopathy. This sequence joins TRBV7-9 and TRBJ2-1; the match to TRBD2 covers 8 bases. For the CDR3, the DNA is TGTGCCAGCAGCTCGGGACTAGGAGCCTACAATGAGCAGTTCTTC. It specifies CASSSGLGAYNEQFF. Variable domain in full (rest from reference TRBV7-9 and TRBJ2-1): DTGVSQNPRHKITKRGQNVTFRCDPISEHNRLYWYRQTLGQGPEFLTYFQNEAQLEKSRLLSDRFSAERPKGSFSTLEIQRTEQGDSAMYLCASSSGLGAYNEQFFGPGTRLTVL.